This TCR beta chain was recovered during a study of monozygotic twins with inflammatory bowel disease. Concerning this clonotype itself: The antigen remains unidentified.

Per the germline V gene, CDR1 is SGHDT and CDR2 is YYEEEE. The CDR3 totals 14 residues. Points from the study as a whole: No detectable difference in repertoire similarity separated concordant from discordant twins, possibly as a result of limited power.

With no T cell sorting beforehand, total RNA was isolated from whole blood. TCRdb reworked the 5' RACE reads into one entry per CDR3 protein, no DNA. The sample totals 440,000 or so distinct CDR3 sequences. V gene TRBV5-6 combines with J gene TRBJ2-1; TCRdb's D gene call, TRBD2, goes unchecked for lack of DNA. The receptor's source is a human donor with ulcerative colitis or Crohn's disease, or a healthy co-twin of an affected twin (not recorded which). Sequenced input: blood. The CDR3 sequence: CASSGLGTYNEQFF.